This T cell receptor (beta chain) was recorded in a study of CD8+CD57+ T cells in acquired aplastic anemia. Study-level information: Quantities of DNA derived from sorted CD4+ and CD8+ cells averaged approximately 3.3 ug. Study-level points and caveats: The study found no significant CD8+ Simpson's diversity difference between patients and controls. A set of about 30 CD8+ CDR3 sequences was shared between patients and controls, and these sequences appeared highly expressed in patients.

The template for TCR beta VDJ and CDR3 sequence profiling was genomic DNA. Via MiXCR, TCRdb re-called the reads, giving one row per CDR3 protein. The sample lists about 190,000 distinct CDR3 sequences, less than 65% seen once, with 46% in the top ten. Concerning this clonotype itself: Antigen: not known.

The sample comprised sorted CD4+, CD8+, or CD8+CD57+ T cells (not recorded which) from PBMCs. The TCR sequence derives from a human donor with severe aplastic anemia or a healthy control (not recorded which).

The CDR3, as DNA: TGTGCCAGCAGCCATTTGGGACGCTCCTACGAGCAGTACTTC. As protein: CASSHLGRSYEQYF. J is TRBJ2-7 and V is TRBV7-9; D may match TRBD1 or TRBD2 (5 bases each). The CDR3 extends over 14 amino acids. The germline V gene encodes CDR1 SEHNR and CDR2 FQNEAQ (reference sequence). V was shortened by 5 bases and J by 0 bases, with 11 bases between the two germline ends.